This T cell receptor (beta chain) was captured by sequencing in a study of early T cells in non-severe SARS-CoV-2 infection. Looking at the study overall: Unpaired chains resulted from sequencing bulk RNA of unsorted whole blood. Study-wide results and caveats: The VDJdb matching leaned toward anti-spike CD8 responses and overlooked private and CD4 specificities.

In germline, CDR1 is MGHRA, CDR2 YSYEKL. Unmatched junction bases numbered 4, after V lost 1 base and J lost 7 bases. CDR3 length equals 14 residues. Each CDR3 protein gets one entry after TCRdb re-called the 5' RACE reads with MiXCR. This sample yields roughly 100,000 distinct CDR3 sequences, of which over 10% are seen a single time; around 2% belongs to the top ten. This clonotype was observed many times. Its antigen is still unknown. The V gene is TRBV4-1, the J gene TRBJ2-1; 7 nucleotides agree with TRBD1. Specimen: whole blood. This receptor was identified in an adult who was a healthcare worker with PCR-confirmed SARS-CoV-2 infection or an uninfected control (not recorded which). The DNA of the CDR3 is TGCGCCAGCAGCCAAGTCCAGGGGGAAAATGAGCAGTTCTTC. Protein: CASSQVQGENEQFF.